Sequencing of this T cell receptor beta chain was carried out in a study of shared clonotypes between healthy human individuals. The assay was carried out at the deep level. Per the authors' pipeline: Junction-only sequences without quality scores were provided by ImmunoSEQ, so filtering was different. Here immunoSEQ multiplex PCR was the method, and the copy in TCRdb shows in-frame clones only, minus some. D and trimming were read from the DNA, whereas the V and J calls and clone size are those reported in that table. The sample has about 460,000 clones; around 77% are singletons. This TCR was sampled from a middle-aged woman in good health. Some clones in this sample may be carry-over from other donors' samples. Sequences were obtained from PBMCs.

CDR3: CASSKEQGRGELFF. DNA for the CDR3: TGTGCCAGCAGTAAAGAACAGGGGCGCGGGGAGCTGTTTTTT. The chain uses TRBV6-6 and TRBJ2-2; 7 bases are a match to TRBD1. The CDR3 spans 14 residues. Unmatched junction bases numbered 7, after V lost 5 bases and J lost 7 bases. Germline CDR1 and CDR2: MNHNY and SVGAGI (reference sequence).